The clone carrying this T cell receptor (beta chain) is termed medium-sized. This sample is part of a study of metastatic and nonmetastatic thyroid tumors. TCRdb reanalyzed the PCR reads via MiXCR. Here the sample spans some 10,000 clones, just under 30% being singletons. Ahead of thyroid surgery, no patient had received treatment of any kind. Germline CDR1 and CDR2: DFQATT and SNEGSKA (reference sequence). This CDR3 region has 15 residues. V lost 6 bases to trimming and J lost 4 bases; unmatched junction nucleotides: 11. The gene calls are TRBV20-1 and TRBJ1-1, with 10 bases lining up with TRBD1. The sequence came from a female donor with papillary thyroid cancer or a benign thyroid nodule (not recorded which). Some clones in this sample may be carry-over from other donors' samples. What was sequenced was tumor tissue. CDR3 nucleotides: TGCAGTGCCTCCCGGGACAGGGGCTTGAGCACTGAAGCTTTCTTT. Translation gives CSASRDRGLSTEAFF.